This TCR beta chain was recorded in a study of read filtering for tumor transcriptome and immune sequencing. Study-level background: About 8 patients were R-ISS I, about 16 were R-ISS II, 7 were R-ISS III. Study-wide points: Roughly four fifths of IR-seq clonotypes had one read, totaling around 3.3% of reads; RNA-seq: around 70% and 40%. Even smaller IR-seq throughput identified most shared clonotypes.

Molecular barcoded adaptors covering alpha/delta and beta/gamma chains were used on approximately 440 ng RNA. TCRdb used MiXCR to reprocess the reads, holding one entry per CDR3 protein. The repertoire holds 90,000 or so distinct CDR3 sequences, with around a fifth as singletons. This clonotype was detected many times. Its antigen is unknown. V gave up 5 bases and J gave up 6 bases, with 15 bases separating them. This CDR3 spans 13 amino acids. Germline V gene lookup returns CDR1 SGHRS and CDR2 YFSETQ. Input material: a population of CD138-negative cells sorted from bone marrow. The TCR originated in a donor at least 40 years old with multiple myeloma. The J gene is TRBJ2-7, the V gene TRBV5-1; unclear D gene. The CDR3 nucleotides read TGCGCCAGCAGGCCCGGGCCAGTTAGCGAGCAGTACTTC. Translating it yields CASRPGPVSEQYF. The variable domain in full, completed from reference TRBV5-1 and TRBJ2-7, reads KAGVTQTPRYLIKTRGQQVTLSCSPISGHRSVSWYQQTPGQGLQFLFEYFSETQRNKGNFPGRFSGRQFSNSRSEMNVSTLELGDSALYLCASRPGPVSEQYFGPGTRLTVT.